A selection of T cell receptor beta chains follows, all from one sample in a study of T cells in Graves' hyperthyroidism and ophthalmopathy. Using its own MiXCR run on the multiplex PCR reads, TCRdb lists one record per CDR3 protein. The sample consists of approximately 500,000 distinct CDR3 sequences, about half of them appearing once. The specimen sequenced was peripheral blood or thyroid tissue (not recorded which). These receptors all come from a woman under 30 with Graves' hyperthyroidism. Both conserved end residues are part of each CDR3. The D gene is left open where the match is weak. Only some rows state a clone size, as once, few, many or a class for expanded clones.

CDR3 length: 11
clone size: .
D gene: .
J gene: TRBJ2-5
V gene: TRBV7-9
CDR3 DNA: TGTGCCAGCAGCCCATTCGAGACCCAGTACTTC
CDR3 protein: CASSPFETQYF

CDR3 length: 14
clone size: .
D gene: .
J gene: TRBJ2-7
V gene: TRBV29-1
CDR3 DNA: TGCAGCGTTGAAGATCCACGGGGGTATGATGAGCAGTACTTC
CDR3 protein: CSVEDPRGYDEQYF

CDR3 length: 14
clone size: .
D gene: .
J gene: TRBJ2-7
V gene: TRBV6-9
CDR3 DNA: TGTGCCAGCAGCGTGAGCAGGAGTTCCCACGAGCAGTACTTC
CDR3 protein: CASSVSRSSHEQYF

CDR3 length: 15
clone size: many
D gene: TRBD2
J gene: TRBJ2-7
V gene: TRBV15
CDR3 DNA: TGTGCCACCAGCAGGAAGCGGGAGAGGACCTACGAGCAGTACTTC
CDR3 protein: CATSRKRERTYEQYF

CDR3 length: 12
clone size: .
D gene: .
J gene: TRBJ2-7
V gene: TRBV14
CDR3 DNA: TGTGCCAGCAGCCTCCAGAATTACGAGCAGCACTTC
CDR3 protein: CASSLQNYEQHF

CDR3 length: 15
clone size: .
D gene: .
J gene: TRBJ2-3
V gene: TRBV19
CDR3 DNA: TGTGCCAGTAGTATATTGGACAGAGGGCGGGATACGCAGTATTTT
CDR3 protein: CASSILDRGRDTQYF

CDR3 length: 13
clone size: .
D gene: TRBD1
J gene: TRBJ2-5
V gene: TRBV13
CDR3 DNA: TGTGCCAGCAGTTTGGCGACAGGGGAGACCCAGTACTTC
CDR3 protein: CASSLATGETQYF

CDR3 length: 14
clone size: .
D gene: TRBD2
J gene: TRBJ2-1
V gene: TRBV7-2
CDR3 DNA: TGTGCCAGCAGGGGACTAGCGGGAGGAAATGAGCAGTTCTTC
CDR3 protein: CASRGLAGGNEQFF

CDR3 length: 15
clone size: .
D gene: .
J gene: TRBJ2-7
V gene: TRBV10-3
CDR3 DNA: TGTGCCATCAGTGGTCGGACCTATCCAGACTACGAGCAGTACTTC
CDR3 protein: CAISGRTYPDYEQYF

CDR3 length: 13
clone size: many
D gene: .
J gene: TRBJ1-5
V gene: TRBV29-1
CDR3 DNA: TGCAGCGTGGCGGGACGGTATAATCAGCCCCAGCATTTT
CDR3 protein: CSVAGRYNQPQHF

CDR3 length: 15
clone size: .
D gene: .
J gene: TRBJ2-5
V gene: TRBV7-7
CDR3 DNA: TGTGCTAACATCCCGTTGGGGGACGGGCAAGAGACCCAGTACTTC
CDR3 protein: CANIPLGDGQETQYF

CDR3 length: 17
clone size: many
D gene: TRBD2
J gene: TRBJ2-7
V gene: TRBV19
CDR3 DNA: TGTGCCAGTAGTATCGGTAGCGGGGCCCTTCGGGATCACGAGCAGTACTTC
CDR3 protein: CASSIGSGALRDHEQYF

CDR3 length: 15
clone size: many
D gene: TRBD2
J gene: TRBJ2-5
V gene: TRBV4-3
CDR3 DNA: TGCGCCAGCAGCCAAGACTTAGCGGGAGGGGAGACCCAGTACTTC
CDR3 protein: CASSQDLAGGETQYF

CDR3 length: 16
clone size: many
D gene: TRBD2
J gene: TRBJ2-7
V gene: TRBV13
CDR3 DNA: TGTGCCAGCAGCTTAGGTAGAGGGAGGGCCCACTACGAGCAGTACTTC
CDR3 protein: CASSLGRGRAHYEQYF

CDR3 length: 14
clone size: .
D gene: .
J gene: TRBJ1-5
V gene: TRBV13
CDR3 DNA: TGTGCCAGCAGCTTAGGACGTTTATGGCAGACCCAGCATTTT
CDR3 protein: CASSLGRLWQTQHF

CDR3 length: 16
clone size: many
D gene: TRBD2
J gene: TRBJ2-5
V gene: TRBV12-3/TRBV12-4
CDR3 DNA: TGTGCCAGCAGTTTAACTCGGGGGGTACTGCGGGAGACCCAGTACTTC
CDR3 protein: CASSLTRGVLRETQYF

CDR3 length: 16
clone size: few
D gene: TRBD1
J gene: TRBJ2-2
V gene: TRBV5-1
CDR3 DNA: TGCGCCAGCAGCTTGGCCGGGACAGGATTCACCGGGGAGCTGTTTTTT
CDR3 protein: CASSLAGTGFTGELFF

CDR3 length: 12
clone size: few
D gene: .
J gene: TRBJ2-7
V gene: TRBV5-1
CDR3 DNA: TGCGCCAGCAGCTTATCCGGCGCGGAGCAGTACTTC
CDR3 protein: CASSLSGAEQYF

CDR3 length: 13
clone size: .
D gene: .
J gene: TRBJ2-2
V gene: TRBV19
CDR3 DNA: TGTGCCAGTACCCCGGACCCGACAGGGGAGCTGTTTTTT
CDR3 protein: CASTPDPTGELFF

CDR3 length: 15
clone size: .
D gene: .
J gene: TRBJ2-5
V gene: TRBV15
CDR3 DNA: TGTGCCACCAGCAGGGGGTTGGGGTTTGGGGAGACCCAGTACTTC
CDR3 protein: CATSRGLGFGETQYF

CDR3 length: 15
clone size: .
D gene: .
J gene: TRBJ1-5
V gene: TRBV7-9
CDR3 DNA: TGTGCCAGCAGCACCCGCCCGGGCCCAGGGGAGACCCAGCATTTT
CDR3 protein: CASSTRPGPGETQHF

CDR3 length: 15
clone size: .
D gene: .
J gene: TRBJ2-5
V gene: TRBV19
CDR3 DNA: TGTGCCAGCAGTTACCCCGGGATTGCGGTCGAGACCCAGTACTTC
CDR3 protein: CASSYPGIAVETQYF

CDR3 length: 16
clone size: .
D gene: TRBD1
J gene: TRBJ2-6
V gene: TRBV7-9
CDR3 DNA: TGTGCCAGCAGTCCGGGACAGGGGACCTGGGCCAACGTCCTGACTTTC
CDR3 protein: CASSPGQGTWANVLTF

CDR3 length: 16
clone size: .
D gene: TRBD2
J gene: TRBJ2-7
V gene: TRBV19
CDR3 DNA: TGTGCCAGTAGTATGGGGCCTAGCGGGAATCTCTACGAGCAGTACTTC
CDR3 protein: CASSMGPSGNLYEQYF

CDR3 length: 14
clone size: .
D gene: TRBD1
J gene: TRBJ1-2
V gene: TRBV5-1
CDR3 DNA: TGCGCCAGCAGCTCGACAGGGGTGGATGATGGCTACACCTTC
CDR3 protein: CASSSTGVDDGYTF

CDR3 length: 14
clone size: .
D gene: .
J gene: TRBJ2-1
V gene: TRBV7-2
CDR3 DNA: TGTGCCAGCAGCCAAGCGCGGTCCTTCAATGAGCAGTTCTTC
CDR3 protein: CASSQARSFNEQFF

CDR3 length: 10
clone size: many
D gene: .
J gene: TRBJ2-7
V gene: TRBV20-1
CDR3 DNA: TGCAGTGCTTACAGGACTAAGCAGTACTTC
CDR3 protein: CSAYRTKQYF

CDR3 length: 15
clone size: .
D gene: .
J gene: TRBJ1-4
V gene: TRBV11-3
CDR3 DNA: TGTGCCAGCAGCTCCGGGAGGGCCTACAATGAAAAACTGTTTTTT
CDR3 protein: CASSSGRAYNEKLFF

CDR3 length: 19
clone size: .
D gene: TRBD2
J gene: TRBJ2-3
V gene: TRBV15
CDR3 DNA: TGTGCCACCAGCAGAGATTTGGCAGTGAGCGGGAGGACTCCAGATACGCAGTATTTT
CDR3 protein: CATSRDLAVSGRTPDTQYF

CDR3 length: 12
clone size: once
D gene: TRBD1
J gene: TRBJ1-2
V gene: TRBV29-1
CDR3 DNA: TGCAGCCCAACTGGGACAGGCTATGGCTACACCTTC
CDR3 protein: CSPTGTGYGYTF